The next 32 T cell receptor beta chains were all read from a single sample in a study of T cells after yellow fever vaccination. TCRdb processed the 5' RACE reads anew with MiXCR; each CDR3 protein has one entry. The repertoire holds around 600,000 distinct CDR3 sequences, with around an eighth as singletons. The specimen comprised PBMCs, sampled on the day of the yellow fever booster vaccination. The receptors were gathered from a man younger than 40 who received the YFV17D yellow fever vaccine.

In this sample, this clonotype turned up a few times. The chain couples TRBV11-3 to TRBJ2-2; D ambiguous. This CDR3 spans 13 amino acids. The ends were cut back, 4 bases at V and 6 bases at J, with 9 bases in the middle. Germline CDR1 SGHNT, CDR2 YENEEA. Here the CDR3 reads CASSSRNPGELFF. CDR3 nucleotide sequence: TGTGCCAGCAGCTCCCGAAATCCCGGGGAGCTGTTTTTT.

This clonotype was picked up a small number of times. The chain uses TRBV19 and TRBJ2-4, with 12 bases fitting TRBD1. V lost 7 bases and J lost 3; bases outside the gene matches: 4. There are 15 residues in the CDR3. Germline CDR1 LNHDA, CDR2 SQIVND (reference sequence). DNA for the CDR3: TGTGCCAGTACCGGGACAGGGGGCCTCAAAAACATTCAGTACTTC. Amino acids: CASTGTGGLKNIQYF.

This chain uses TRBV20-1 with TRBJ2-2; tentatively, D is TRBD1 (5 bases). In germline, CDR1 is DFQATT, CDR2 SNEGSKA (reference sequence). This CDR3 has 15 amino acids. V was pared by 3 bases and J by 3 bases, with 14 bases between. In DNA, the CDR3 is TGCAGTGCTAGGAGTAGGCAGGGTGACACCGGGGAGCTGTTTTTT. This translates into CSARSRQGDTGELFF.

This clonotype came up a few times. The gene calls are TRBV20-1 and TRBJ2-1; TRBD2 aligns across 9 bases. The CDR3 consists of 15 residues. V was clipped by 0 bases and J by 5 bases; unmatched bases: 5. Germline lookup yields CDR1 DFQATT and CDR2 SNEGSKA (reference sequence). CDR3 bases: TGCAGTGCTAGAGAGGGGACTAGCTCTAACAATGAGCAGTTCTTC. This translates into CSAREGTSSNNEQFF.

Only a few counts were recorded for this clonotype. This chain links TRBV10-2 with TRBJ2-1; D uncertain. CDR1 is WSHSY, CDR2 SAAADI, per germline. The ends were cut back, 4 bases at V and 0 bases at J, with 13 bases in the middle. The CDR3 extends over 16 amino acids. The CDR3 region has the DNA TGCGCCAGCAGTGTACCTTTACCGAGCTCCTACAATGAGCAGTTCTTC. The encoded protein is CASSVPLPSSYNEQFF.

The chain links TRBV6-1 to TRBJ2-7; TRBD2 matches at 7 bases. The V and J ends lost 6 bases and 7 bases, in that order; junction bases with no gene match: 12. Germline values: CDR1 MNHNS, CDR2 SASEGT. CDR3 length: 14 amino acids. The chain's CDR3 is CASSDWGGYGEQYF. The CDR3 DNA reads TGTGCCAGCAGCGACTGGGGGGGATATGGGGAGCAGTACTTC.

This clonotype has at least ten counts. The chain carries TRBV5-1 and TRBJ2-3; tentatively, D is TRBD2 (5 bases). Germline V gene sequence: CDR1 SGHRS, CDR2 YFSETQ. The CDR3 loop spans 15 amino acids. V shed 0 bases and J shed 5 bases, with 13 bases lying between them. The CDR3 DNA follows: TGCGCCAGCAGCTTGGGCGGGTTACACGAAGATACGCAGTATTTT. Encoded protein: CASSLGGLHEDTQYF.

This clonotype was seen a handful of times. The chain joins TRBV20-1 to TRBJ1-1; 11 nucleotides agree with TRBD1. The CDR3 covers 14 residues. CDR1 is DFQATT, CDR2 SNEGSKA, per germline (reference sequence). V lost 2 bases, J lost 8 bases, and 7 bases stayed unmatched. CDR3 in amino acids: CSARRTGGLTEAFF. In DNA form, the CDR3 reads TGCAGTGCTAGAAGGACAGGGGGCCTGACCGAAGCTTTCTTT.

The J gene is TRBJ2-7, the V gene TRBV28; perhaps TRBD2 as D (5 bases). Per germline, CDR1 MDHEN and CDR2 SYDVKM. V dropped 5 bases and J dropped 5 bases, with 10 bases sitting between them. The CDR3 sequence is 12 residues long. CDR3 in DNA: TGTGCCAGCAGTGTATCGGGGAACGAGCAGTACTTC. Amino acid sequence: CASSVSGNEQYF.

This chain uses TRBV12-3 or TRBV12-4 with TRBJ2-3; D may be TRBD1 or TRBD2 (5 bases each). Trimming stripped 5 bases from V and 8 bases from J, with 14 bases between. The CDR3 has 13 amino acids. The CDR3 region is CASSRNIGTTQYF. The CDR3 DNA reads TGTGCCAGCAGTCGCAACATTGGGACTACGCAGTATTTT.

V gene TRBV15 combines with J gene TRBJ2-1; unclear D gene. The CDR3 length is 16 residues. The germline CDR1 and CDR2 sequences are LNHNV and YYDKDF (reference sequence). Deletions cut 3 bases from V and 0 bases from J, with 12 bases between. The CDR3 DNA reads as TGTGCCACCAGCAGCCCCGAATTGAGCTCCTACAATGAGCAGTTCTTC. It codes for CATSSPELSSYNEQFF.

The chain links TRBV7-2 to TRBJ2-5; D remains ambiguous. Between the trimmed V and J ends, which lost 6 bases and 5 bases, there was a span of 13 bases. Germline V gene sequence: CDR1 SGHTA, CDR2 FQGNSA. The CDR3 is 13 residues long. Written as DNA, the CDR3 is TGTGCCAGCAGACTTAGAGGAGATGAGACCCAGTACTTC. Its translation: CASRLRGDETQYF.

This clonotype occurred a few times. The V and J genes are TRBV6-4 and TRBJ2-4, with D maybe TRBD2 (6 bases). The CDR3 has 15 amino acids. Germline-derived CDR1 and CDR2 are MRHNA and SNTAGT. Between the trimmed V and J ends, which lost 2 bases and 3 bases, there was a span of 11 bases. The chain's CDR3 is CASSDGGAGKNIQYF. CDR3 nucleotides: TGTGCCAGCAGTGACGGAGGGGCCGGCAAAAACATTCAGTACTTC.

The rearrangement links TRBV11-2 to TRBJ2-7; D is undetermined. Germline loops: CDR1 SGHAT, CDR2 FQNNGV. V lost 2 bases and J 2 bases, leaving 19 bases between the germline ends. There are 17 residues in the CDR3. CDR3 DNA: TGTGCCAGCAGCTTATTTGCTTGGGCGAGCGAACCCTACGAGCAGTACTTC. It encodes CASSLFAWASEPYEQYF.

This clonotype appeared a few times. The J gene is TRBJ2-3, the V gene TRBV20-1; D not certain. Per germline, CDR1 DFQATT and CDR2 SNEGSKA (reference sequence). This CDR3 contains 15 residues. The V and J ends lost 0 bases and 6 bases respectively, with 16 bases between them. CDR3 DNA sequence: TGCAGTGCTAGAGACCCGGACGGGTACTCCGATACGCAGTATTTT. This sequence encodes CSARDPDGYSDTQYF.

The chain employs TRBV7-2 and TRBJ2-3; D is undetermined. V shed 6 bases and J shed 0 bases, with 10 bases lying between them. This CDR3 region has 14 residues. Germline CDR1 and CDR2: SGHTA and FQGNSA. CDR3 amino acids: CASRYGYSTDTQYF. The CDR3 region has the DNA TGTGCCAGCAGATACGGGTATAGCACAGATACGCAGTATTTT.

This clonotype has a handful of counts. As DNA, the CDR3 is TGTGCCTGGTCTCGCGGCCCGGCTGATGAGCAGTTCTTC. Translation gives CAWSRGPADEQFF. The chain couples TRBV30 to TRBJ2-1; D uncertain. CDR3 length equals 13 residues. Trimming left V 5 bases short and J 8 bases short, with 16 bases between. Germline assignment: CDR1 GTSNPN and CDR2 SVGIG (reference sequence).

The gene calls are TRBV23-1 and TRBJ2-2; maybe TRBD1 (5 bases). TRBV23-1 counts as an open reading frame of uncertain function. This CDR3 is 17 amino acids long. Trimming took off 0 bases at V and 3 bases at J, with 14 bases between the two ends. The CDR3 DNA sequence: TGCGCCAGCAGTCAATCAGACAGTGAGCCTCACACCGGGGAGCTGTTTTTT. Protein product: CASSQSDSEPHTGELFF.

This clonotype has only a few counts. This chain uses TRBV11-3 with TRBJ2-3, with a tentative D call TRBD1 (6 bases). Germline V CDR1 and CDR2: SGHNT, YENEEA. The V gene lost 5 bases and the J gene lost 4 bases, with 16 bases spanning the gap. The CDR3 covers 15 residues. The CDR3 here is CASSQGPSEADTQYF. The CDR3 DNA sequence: TGTGCCAGCAGCCAGGGGCCTTCAGAGGCAGATACGCAGTATTTT. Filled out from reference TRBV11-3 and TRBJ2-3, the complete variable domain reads EAGVVQSPRYKIIEKKQPVAFWCNPISGHNTLYWYLQNLGQGPELLIRYENEEAVDDSQLPKDRFSAERLKGVDSTLKIQPAELGDSAVYLCASSQGPSEADTQYFGPGTRLTVL.

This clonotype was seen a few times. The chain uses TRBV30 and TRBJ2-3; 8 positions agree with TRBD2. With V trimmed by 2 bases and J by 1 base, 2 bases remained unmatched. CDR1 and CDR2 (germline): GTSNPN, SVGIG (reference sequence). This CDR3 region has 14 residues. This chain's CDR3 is CAWSREGGTDTQYF. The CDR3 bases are TGTGCCTGGAGTCGGGAGGGTGGCACAGATACGCAGTATTTT.

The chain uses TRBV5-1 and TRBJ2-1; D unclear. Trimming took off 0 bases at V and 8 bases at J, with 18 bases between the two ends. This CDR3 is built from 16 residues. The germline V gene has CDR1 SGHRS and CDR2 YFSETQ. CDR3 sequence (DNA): TGCGCCAGCAGCTTGGTAGGTCGAATGTTAGGCGATGAGCAGTTCTTC. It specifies CASSLVGRMLGDEQFF. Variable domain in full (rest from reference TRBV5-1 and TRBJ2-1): KAGVTQTPRYLIKTRGQQVTLSCSPISGHRSVSWYQQTPGQGLQFLFEYFSETQRNKGNFPGRFSGRQFSNSRSEMNVSTLELGDSALYLCASSLVGRMLGDEQFFGPGTRLTVL.

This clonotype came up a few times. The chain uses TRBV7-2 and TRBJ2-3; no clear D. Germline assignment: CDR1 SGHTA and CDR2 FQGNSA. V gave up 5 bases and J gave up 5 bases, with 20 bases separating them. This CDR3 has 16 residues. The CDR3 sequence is CASSPGPAHLVDTQYF. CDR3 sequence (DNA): TGTGCCAGCAGCCCCGGGCCAGCGCACCTGGTAGATACGCAGTATTTT.

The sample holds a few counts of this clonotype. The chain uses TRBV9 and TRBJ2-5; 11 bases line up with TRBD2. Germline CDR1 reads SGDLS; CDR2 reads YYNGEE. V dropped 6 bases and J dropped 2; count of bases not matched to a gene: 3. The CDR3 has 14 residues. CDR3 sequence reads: CASNLAGGQETQYF. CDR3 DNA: TGTGCCAGCAACTTAGCGGGAGGGCAAGAGACCCAGTACTTC.

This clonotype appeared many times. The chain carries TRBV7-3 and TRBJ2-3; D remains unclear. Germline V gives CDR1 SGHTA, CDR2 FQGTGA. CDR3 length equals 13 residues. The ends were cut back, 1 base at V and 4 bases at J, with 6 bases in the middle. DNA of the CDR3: TGTGCCAGCAGCTTAAGTAATGCAGATACGCAGTATTTT. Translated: CASSLSNADTQYF.

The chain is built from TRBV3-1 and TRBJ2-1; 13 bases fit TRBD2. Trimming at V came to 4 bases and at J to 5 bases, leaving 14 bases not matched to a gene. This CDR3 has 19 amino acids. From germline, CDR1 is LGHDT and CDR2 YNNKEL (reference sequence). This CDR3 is CASSPPPTSGRVGNNEQFF. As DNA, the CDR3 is TGTGCCAGCAGCCCCCCCCCTACTAGCGGGAGGGTTGGAAACAATGAGCAGTTCTTC.

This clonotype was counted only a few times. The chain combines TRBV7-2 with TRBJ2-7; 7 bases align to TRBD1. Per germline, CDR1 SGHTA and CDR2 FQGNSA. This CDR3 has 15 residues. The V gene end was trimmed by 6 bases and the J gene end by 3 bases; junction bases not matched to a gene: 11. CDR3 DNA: TGTGCCAGCAGTTATGCCGGGACAGACTTCTACGAGCAGTACTTC. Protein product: CASSYAGTDFYEQYF.

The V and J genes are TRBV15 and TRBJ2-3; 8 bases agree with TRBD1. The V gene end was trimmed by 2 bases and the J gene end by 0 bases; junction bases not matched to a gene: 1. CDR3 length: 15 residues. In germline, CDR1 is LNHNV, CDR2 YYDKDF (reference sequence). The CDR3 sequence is CATSRWDRSTDTQYF. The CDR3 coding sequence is TGTGCCACCAGCAGATGGGACAGGAGCACAGATACGCAGTATTTT. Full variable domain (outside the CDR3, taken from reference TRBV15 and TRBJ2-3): DAMVIQNPRYQVTQFGKPVTLSCSQTLNHNVMYWYQQKSSQAPKLLFHYYDKDFNNEADTPDNFQSRRPNTSFCFLDIRSPGLGDTAMYLCATSRWDRSTDTQYFGPGTRLTVL.

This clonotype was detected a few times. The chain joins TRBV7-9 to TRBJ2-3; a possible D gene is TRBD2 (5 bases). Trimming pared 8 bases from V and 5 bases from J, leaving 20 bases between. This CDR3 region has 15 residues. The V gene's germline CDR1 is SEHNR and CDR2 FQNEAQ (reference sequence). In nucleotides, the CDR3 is TGTGCCAGCGGACTCCTTCGGATAGCCGGAGATACGCAGTATTTT. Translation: CASGLLRIAGDTQYF.

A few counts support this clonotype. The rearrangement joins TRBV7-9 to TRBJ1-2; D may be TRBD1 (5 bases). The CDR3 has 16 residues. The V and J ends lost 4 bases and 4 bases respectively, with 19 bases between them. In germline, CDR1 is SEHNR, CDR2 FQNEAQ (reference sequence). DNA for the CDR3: TGTGCCAGCAGCTACCATAAATTGGGCCAGGGCTATGGCTACACCTTC. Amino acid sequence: CASSYHKLGQGYGYTF.

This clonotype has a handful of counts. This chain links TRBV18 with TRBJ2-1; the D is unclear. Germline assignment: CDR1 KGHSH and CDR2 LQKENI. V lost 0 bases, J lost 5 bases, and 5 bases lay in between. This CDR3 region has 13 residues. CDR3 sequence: CASSPPVDNEQFF. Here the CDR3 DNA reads TGTGCCAGCTCACCACCGGTAGACAATGAGCAGTTCTTC.

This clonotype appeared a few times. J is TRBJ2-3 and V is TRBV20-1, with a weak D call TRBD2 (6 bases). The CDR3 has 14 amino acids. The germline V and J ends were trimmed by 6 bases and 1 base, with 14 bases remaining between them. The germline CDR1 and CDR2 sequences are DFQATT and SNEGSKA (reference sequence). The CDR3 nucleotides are TGCAGTGCACGACTAGGACCCGGCACAGATACGCAGTATTTT. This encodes CSARLGPGTDTQYF.

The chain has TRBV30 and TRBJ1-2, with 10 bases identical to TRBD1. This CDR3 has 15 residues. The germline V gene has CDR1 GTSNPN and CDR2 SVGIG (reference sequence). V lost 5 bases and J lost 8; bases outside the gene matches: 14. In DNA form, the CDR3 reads TGTGCCTGGGGGTACCGGGACAGGGGATCGAACGGCTACACCTTC. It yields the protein CAWGYRDRGSNGYTF.